One sample yielded the 28 T cell receptor beta chains listed below, sequenced in a study of cytomegalovirus exposure and HLA in healthy donors. Assay used: immunoSEQ multiplex PCR; TCRdb lists only in-frame clones, some missing. The sample includes roughly 150,000 clones, around 90% of them seen just once. The sample was PBMCs. All receptors come from a woman between 18 and 29 years old in good health and CMV-seropositive.

The rearrangement uses TRBV28 and TRBJ1-2; tentatively, D is TRBD1 (5 bases). V was pared by 3 bases and J by 3 bases, with 8 bases between. The germline gives CDR1 MDHEN, CDR2 SYDVKM. The CDR3 spans 13 residues. The CDR3 DNA reads as TGTGCCAGCAGTTTGCCAGGGCACTATGGCTACACCTTC. Its protein is CASSLPGHYGYTF.

The chain joins TRBV5-4 to TRBJ2-2; 8 nucleotides agree with TRBD1. The CDR3 spans 18 residues. The J segment lost 3 bases and the V segment lost 3 bases, leaving 13 bases of the junction unmatched. Germline CDR1 SGHNT, CDR2 YYREEE (reference sequence). The CDR3 reads CASSSIDTGQADTGELFF. The CDR3, as DNA: TGTGCCAGCAGCTCAATAGACACGGGACAGGCCGACACCGGGGAGCTGTTTTTT.

This chain connects TRBV5-1 to TRBJ1-2, with a tentative D call TRBD1 (5 bases). The CDR3 totals 17 residues. The V gene lost 2 bases and the J gene lost 0 bases, with 17 bases spanning the gap. In germline, CDR1 is SGHRS, CDR2 YFSETQ. DNA for the CDR3: TGCGCCAGCAGCTTTTATGGGCAGGGTGCATCTAACTATGGCTACACCTTC. Translating gives CASSFYGQGASNYGYTF.

This sequence joins TRBV27 and TRBJ2-3; unclear D gene. The CDR3 totals 14 residues. The germline CDR1 and CDR2 sequences are MNHEY and SMNVEV (reference sequence). V lost 3 bases and J 6 bases, leaving 13 bases between the germline ends. CDR3 nucleotides: TGTGCCAGCAGTTTGACTGGTCCCTTCGATACGCAGTATTTT. Translation gives CASSLTGPFDTQYF.

The J gene is TRBJ1-1, the V gene TRBV6-1, with a weak D call TRBD1 (5 bases). The CDR3 is 14 amino acids. Germline CDR1 reads MNHNS; CDR2 reads SASEGT. Trimming pared 2 bases from V and 4 bases from J, leaving 11 bases between. The CDR3, as DNA: TGTGCCAGCAGTGAAAGGGCGGGGGGCACTGAAGCTTTCTTT. The encoded protein is CASSERAGGTEAFF.

This chain links TRBV5-6 with TRBJ2-7; 8 bases agree with TRBD1. The CDR3 is 17 amino acids. V lost 4 bases and J lost 6; bases outside the gene matches: 18. The germline V gene has CDR1 SGHDT and CDR2 YYEEEE. The CDR3 loop is CASSDPGQGLIRSEQYF. The CDR3 DNA sequence: TGTGCCAGCAGCGACCCTGGACAGGGCCTAATAAGGAGCGAGCAGTACTTC.

The chain joins TRBV19 to TRBJ1-2; 7 nucleotides match TRBD1. This CDR3 contains 15 residues. The V segment lost 2 bases and the J segment 7 bases; nucleotides outside the gene matches: 10. Germline lookup yields CDR1 LNHDA and CDR2 SQIVND (reference sequence). In nucleotides, the CDR3 is TGTGCCAGTAGTATAAGGGACAGTCTAATTGGTGGCTACACCTTC. Encoded protein: CASSIRDSLIGGYTF.

This chain links TRBV4-2 with TRBJ2-5; D is undetermined. The V end was cut by 4 bases, the J end by 2 bases, with 14 bases between. CDR1 and CDR2 (germline): LGHNA, YNFKEQ. There are 15 residues in the CDR3. In DNA, the CDR3 is TGTGCCAGCAGCCGAGAGCCAGAAGAACAAGAGACCCAGTACTTC. Protein sequence: CASSREPEEQETQYF.

This clone has a handful of counts. This chain connects TRBV15 to TRBJ1-2; D remains ambiguous. CDR1 is LNHNV, CDR2 YYDKDF, per germline (reference sequence). The CDR3 covers 15 residues. Between the trimmed V and J ends, which lost 0 bases and 3 bases, there was a span of 11 bases. In nucleotides, the CDR3 is TGTGCCACCAGCAGAGATAAAGAGGGTCACTATGGCTACACCTTC. Protein: CATSRDKEGHYGYTF. The complete variable domain, with remaining parts taken from reference TRBV15 and TRBJ1-2, reads DAMVIQNPRYQVTQFGKPVTLSCSQTLNHNVMYWYQQKSSQAPKLLFHYYDKDFNNEADTPDNFQSRRPNTSFCFLDIRSPGLGDTAMYLCATSRDKEGHYGYTFGSGTRLTVV.

This chain joins TRBV6-5 and TRBJ1-4; D unresolved. This CDR3 is 15 amino acids long. From germline, CDR1 is MNHEY and CDR2 SVGAGI. Trimming pared 0 bases from V and 0 bases from J, leaving 5 bases between. This CDR3 reads CASSYSTATNEKLFF. The CDR3 coding sequence is TGTGCCAGCAGTTACTCGACTGCAACTAATGAAAAACTGTTTTTT.

This chain connects TRBV11-2 to TRBJ2-7; tentatively, D is TRBD2 (6 bases). This CDR3 has 15 amino acids. The V end was cut by 3 bases, the J end by 1 base, with 13 bases between. CDR1 and CDR2 from the germline V gene are SGHAT and FQNNGV. The CDR3 DNA reads as TGTGCCAGCAGCTTGGCTAGCGTTCTTTCCTACGAGCAGTACTTC. Its protein product is CASSLASVLSYEQYF.

The CDR3 sequence is CTSSQDPSGSPLYYEQYF. The CDR3 DNA is TGCACCAGCAGCCAAGATCCTAGCGGGAGCCCCCTCTACTACGAGCAGTACTTC. The V call is TRBV1, the J call TRBJ2-7; TRBD2, as called in the table, went unchecked against the DNA. TRBV1 is a pseudogene. The CDR3 sequence is 18 residues long.

V gene TRBV7-2 combines with J gene TRBJ2-3, with D perhaps TRBD2 (6 bases). CDR1 and CDR2 (germline): SGHTA, FQGNSA. V was trimmed by 1 base and J by 0 bases, leaving 11 bases between them. CDR3 size: 16 residues. This CDR3 reads CASSLGAGASTDTQYF. As DNA, the CDR3 is TGTGCCAGCAGCTTAGGAGCGGGCGCTAGCACAGATACGCAGTATTTT.

The rearrangement uses TRBV7-2 and TRBJ2-2; D might be TRBD1 (6 bases). V lost 0 bases, J lost 6 bases, and 14 bases lay in between. CDR3 length equals 16 residues. Looked up from germline, CDR1 is SGHTA and CDR2 is FQGNSA. The CDR3 loop reads CASSLASPGTSGELFF. CDR3 nucleotides: TGTGCCAGCAGCTTAGCCTCTCCCGGGACATCCGGGGAGCTGTTTTTT. The full variable domain, its missing parts supplied by reference TRBV7-2 and TRBJ2-2, is GAGVSQSPSNKVTEKGKDVELRCDPISGHTALYWYRQSLGQGLEFLIYFQGNSAPDKSGLPSDRFSAERTGGSVSTLTIQRTQQEDSAVYLCASSLASPGTSGELFFGEGSRLTVL.

The chain combines TRBV5-6 with TRBJ2-1; the match to TRBD2 covers 8 bases. J gave up 4 bases and V 0 bases, and 3 bases lay outside the gene matches. The CDR3 runs 15 residues. CDR1 is SGHDT and CDR2 is YYEEEE in the germline V gene. The CDR3 region has the DNA TGTGCCAGCAGCTTGGGCGGGAGGCCGTACAATGAGCAGTTCTTC. Translating it yields CASSLGGRPYNEQFF.

CDR3 DNA sequence: TGTGCCAGCTCACCCCTAGCGGGAGGGCCGGAAGAGCAGTACTTC. It yields the protein CASSPLAGGPEEQYF. This sequence joins TRBV18 and TRBJ2-7, with TRBD2 identical over 12 bases. The CDR3 consists of 15 residues. From germline, CDR1 is KGHSH and CDR2 LQKENI. V gave up 3 bases and J gave up 7 bases; unmatched junction bases: 7.

The V and J genes are TRBV4-1 and TRBJ2-1, with a weak D call TRBD2 (6 bases). The CDR3 runs 12 residues. V was clipped by 4 bases and J by 15 bases, with 16 bases between them. Germline loops: CDR1 MGHRA, CDR2 YSYEKL. The CDR3 is CASSPDGGLRFF. CDR3 bases: TGCGCCAGCAGCCCCGATGGGGGGTTGAGGTTCTTC.

The chain employs TRBV7-6 and TRBJ1-1; no reliable D call. This CDR3 has 14 amino acids. In germline, CDR1 is SGHVS, CDR2 FNYEAQ. V was cut by 1 base and J by 3 bases, with 9 bases left in between. The DNA of the CDR3 is TGTGCCAGCAGCTTAGGACATGGCGACACTGAAGCTTTCTTT. Translating it yields CASSLGHGDTEAFF.

The CDR3 DNA is TGTGCCAGCAGTGTCGGGACTAGCGGCTCAGATACGCAGTATTTT. Protein: CASSVGTSGSDTQYF. The V call is TRBV6-5, the J call TRBJ2-3; TRBD2 agrees at 11 bases. The CDR3 loop spans 15 amino acids. Germline V gene lookup returns CDR1 MNHEY and CDR2 SVGAGI. V lost 5 bases, J lost 4 bases, and 5 bases stayed unmatched.

The rearrangement links TRBV29-1 to TRBJ1-3; a possible D gene is TRBD1 (5 bases). CDR1 SQVTM and CDR2 ANQGSEA come from the germline V gene. The CDR3 sequence is 14 residues long. The ends were cut back, 6 bases at V and 4 bases at J, with 16 bases in the middle. For the CDR3, the DNA is TGCAGCGTCCGGGACTACCTGGGAGGAAACACCATATATTTT. Its translation is CSVRDYLGGNTIYF.

The DNA of the CDR3 is TGTGCCAGCTCGAAGGGACAGGGTGCTCAGCCCCAGCATTTT. Protein product: CASSKGQGAQPQHF. This rearrangement joins TRBV18 to TRBJ1-5, with 9 bases lining up with TRBD1. The V and J ends lost 6 bases and 6 bases, in that order; junction bases with no gene match: 6. This CDR3 is built from 14 residues. Germline V gene lookup returns CDR1 KGHSH and CDR2 LQKENI.

This sequence joins TRBV4-1 and TRBJ2-7; tentatively, D is TRBD2 (6 bases). CDR1 and CDR2 (germline): MGHRA, YSYEKL. The V and J ends lost 1 base and 6 bases respectively, with 10 bases between them. The CDR3 has 13 residues. The chain's CDR3 is CASSQVLGGEQYF. CDR3 in DNA: TGCGCCAGCAGCCAAGTCCTGGGGGGCGAGCAGTACTTC.

The gene calls are TRBV6-4 and TRBJ2-1; D perhaps matches TRBD2 (5 bases). CDR3 length: 14 residues. Germline CDR1 is MRHNA and CDR2 is SNTAGT. Deletions cut 2 bases from V and 9 bases from J, with 14 bases between. The CDR3 coding sequence is TGTGCCAGCAGTGACGGTAGAGAGGGAAGTGAGCAGTTCTTC. It specifies CASSDGREGSEQFF.

V and J are TRBV11-3 and TRBJ1-2; D possibly corresponds to TRBD1 (6 bases). Per germline, CDR1 SGHNT and CDR2 YENEEA. There are 14 residues in the CDR3. With 5 bases removed from V and 8 bases from J, the gap between germline ends came to 18 bases. As DNA, the CDR3 is TGTGCCAGCAGCCAATTAGGGGGTTTCCAAGGCTACACCTTC. Protein: CASSQLGGFQGYTF.

The chain uses TRBV11-3 and TRBJ2-7; TRBD1 matches 8 bases. Germline values: CDR1 SGHNT, CDR2 YENEEA. CDR3 size: 16 residues. The V gene end was trimmed by 3 bases and the J gene end by 1 base; junction bases not matched to a gene: 8. The CDR3: CASSLGQGAVSYEQYF. The CDR3 DNA follows: TGTGCCAGCAGCTTGGGTCAGGGGGCGGTTTCCTACGAGCAGTACTTC. Filled out from reference TRBV11-3 and TRBJ2-7, the complete variable domain reads EAGVVQSPRYKIIEKKQPVAFWCNPISGHNTLYWYLQNLGQGPELLIRYENEEAVDDSQLPKDRFSAERLKGVDSTLKIQPAELGDSAVYLCASSLGQGAVSYEQYFGPGTRLTVT.

The table lists this clone with a count of one. The V and J genes are TRBV2 and TRBJ1-1, with a possible D match to TRBD1 (6 bases). Germline values: CDR1 SNHLY, CDR2 FYNNEI. Trimming removed 2 bases at V and 1 base at J, with 17 bases between. This CDR3 region has 17 residues. The DNA of the CDR3 is TGTGCCAGCAGTGAAATGCTTGGGGGCGTAAGGAACACTGAAGCTTTCTTT. Protein: CASSEMLGGVRNTEAFF.

V gene TRBV7-9 combines with J gene TRBJ1-2, with 7 bases that match TRBD1. Looked up from germline, CDR1 is SEHNR and CDR2 is FQNEAQ (reference sequence). The CDR3 runs 14 residues. V lost 5 bases and J lost 0; bases outside the gene matches: 3. In nucleotides, the CDR3 is TGTGCCAGCAGCCCGGGACAGCCTAACTATGGCTACACCTTC. Its translation is CASSPGQPNYGYTF.

The rearrangement links TRBV28 to TRBJ2-7; D possibly corresponds to TRBD2 (5 bases). Germline V gene lookup returns CDR1 MDHEN and CDR2 SYDVKM. Trimming stripped 6 bases from V and 4 bases from J, with 10 bases between. The CDR3 runs to 12 residues. Here the CDR3 reads CASRAEGYEQYF. Here the CDR3 DNA reads TGTGCCAGCAGAGCAGAGGGTTACGAGCAGTACTTC.